A selection of T cell receptor beta chains follows, all from one sample in a study of blood T cell repertoires in COVID-19. Clones were read by immunoSEQ multiplex PCR, and TCRdb kept only the in-frame ones, dropping some. This sample has tens of thousands of clones, with around 90% found just once. The sample comprised peripheral blood. These receptors all stem from a man aged 50-60 years with acute or convalescent COVID-19. Each CDR3 is given with its conserved first and last residue. The D gene is left open where the match is weak. Expanded clones get a size class; other rows say once, few or many, or leave the size out.

j_call d_call clone_size v_call cdr3_nt cdr3_aa
TRBJ2-5 . . TRBV6-4 TGTGCCAGCAGTGCTAACAGGGCGGAGACCCAGTACTTC CASSANRAETQYF
TRBJ2-1 . . TRBV4-1 TGCGCCAGCAGCCAAATAAGAAGCGATGAGCAGTTCTTC CASSQIRSDEQFF
TRBJ2-5 TRBD1 . TRBV6-5 TGTGCCAGCAGTTACACCTCGGCAGGGGGAGAGACCCAGTACTTC CASSYTSAGGETQYF
TRBJ1-2 TRBD1 . TRBV27 TGTGCCAGCAGTTTATCTGGGGACAGAAGTAACTATGGCTACACCTTC CASSLSGDRSNYGYTF
TRBJ1-5 TRBD1 . TRBV10-3 TGTGCCATCAGCCCGGGACAGGGGGTCAATCAGCCCCAGCATTTT CAISPGQGVNQPQHF
TRBJ2-1 . . TRBV5-4 TGTGCCAGCAGCCCAAGCTACTTAGCCTCCTACAATGAGCAGTTCTTC CASSPSYLASYNEQFF
TRBJ1-1 . . TRBV19 TGTGCCAGTAGTTCGTCCCCCGGGACCTCCACAGGGGAAGCTTTCTTT CASSSSPGTSTGEAFF
TRBJ1-3 TRBD1 . TRBV5-1 TGCGCCAGCAGCTTAACCGCAGGGGGCTTCGGAAACACCATATATTTT CASSLTAGGFGNTIYF
TRBJ2-3 TRBD2 . TRBV12-5 TGTGCTAGTGGTTTGGTAACCCCGGGACTAGCGGGAGGGCCTAAAAGCACAGATACGCAGTATTTT CASGLVTPGLAGGPKSTDTQYF
TRBJ2-5 . . TRBV7-9 TGTGCCAGCAGCTTAGCCCTAATAGAGACCCAGTACTTC CASSLALIETQYF
TRBJ2-7 . . TRBV5-1 TGCGCCAGCAGCTCCTGGGGGCGCGTGTCCGAGCAGTACTTC CASSSWGRVSEQYF
TRBJ2-1 . . TRBV5-6 TGTGCCAGCAGCTTGGTAGTTTCTCCAGGGGATAGCTCCTACAATGAGCAGTTCTTC CASSLVVSPGDSSYNEQFF
TRBJ2-3 TRBD1 . TRBV4-1 TGCGCCAGCAGCCCCCTCCCGACAGGGGTAACGCAGTATTTT CASSPLPTGVTQYF
TRBJ2-1 TRBD2 once TRBV12-3/TRBV12-4 TGTGCCAGCAAATCCCTACTAGCGGAGCAGTTCTTC CASKSLLAEQFF
TRBJ2-7 . once TRBV7-2 TGTGCCAGCAGCTTCACCAGGGGTTACGAGCAGTACTTC CASSFTRGYEQYF
TRBJ2-3 TRBD2 . TRBV5-6 TGTGCCAGCACACCACTAGCGGGAGACACAGATACGCAGTATTTT CASTPLAGDTDTQYF
TRBJ2-5 . . TRBV24-1 TGTGCCACCAGTGATTTCAAGGGCGGGGAGACCCAGTACTTC CATSDFKGGETQYF
TRBJ1-3 TRBD1 . TRBV7-8 TGTGCCAGCAGCCGAGGACAGGCCTACTCTGGAAACACCATATATTTT CASSRGQAYSGNTIYF
TRBJ2-7 TRBD2 . TRBV9 TGTGCCAGCAGCGCTCGACCTGATGGGACTAGCGGAGAGCAGTACTTC CASSARPDGTSGEQYF
TRBJ1-2 TRBD1 . TRBV4-3 TGCGCCAGCAGCCAAGCCTCACAGGGGATCGGTGGCTACACCTTC CASSQASQGIGGYTF
TRBJ2-1 TRBD2 . TRBV3-1/TRBV3-2 TGTGCCAGCAGCCTAGCGGGTGTGCGGCACAATGAGCAGTTCTTC CASSLAGVRHNEQFF
TRBJ1-2 . . TRBV12-3/TRBV12-4 TGTGCCAGCAGTTTGTCGGGGAACCATGGCTACACCTTC CASSLSGNHGYTF
TRBJ1-5 . . TRBV2 TGTGCCAGCAGTGATAGGGGGACCCAGGGGAATCAGCCCCAGCATTTT CASSDRGTQGNQPQHF
TRBJ1-2 . . TRBV18 TGTGCCAGCTCACCACAATGGGCCAGGGGCCCTTCTGGCTACACCTTC CASSPQWARGPSGYTF
TRBJ2-7 TRBD2 . TRBV5-4 TGTGCCAGCAGCTTGTCGGGGACTAGCGGGAAATACGAGCAGTACTTC CASSLSGTSGKYEQYF
TRBJ1-6 . . TRBV19 TGTGCCAGTAGTCCGGACGGGAGGAGCTCCTATAATTCACCCCTCCACTTT CASSPDGRSSYNSPLHF
TRBJ2-1 TRBD2 . TRBV18 TGTGCCAGCTCACCAAGGGCGGGAGTTATATATGAGCAGTTCTTC CASSPRAGVIYEQFF
TRBJ2-1 . once TRBV5-4 TGTGCCAGCAGCTTGGACTACTCCTACAATGAGCAGTTCTTC CASSLDYSYNEQFF
TRBJ1-5 . . TRBV12-3/TRBV12-4 TGTGCCAGCAGCCCTCGTGTGAATCAGCCCCAGCATTTT CASSPRVNQPQHF
TRBJ2-3 TRBD1 . TRBV5-1 TGCGCCAGCAGCTTCGGGACAGGGGGGACAGATACGCAGTATTTT CASSFGTGGTDTQYF
TRBJ1-2 . . TRBV11-2 TGTGCCAGCAGCTTAGATCTGATAGGGGCGAGTGGCTACACCTTC CASSLDLIGASGYTF
TRBJ1-2 . . TRBV15 TGTGCCACCAGCAGAGAGGAAGGGGATGGCTACACCTTC CATSREEGDGYTF
TRBJ2-1 . . TRBV2 TGTGCCAGCAGTGACAACCGGGACATCAAGCGTACTGAGCAGTTCTTC CASSDNRDIKRTEQFF
TRBJ1-2 . . TRBV9 TGTGCCAGCAGTTCGTGGGAGGGGGGCACTGGCTACACCTTC CASSSWEGGTGYTF
TRBJ2-1 TRBD2 . TRBV7-2 TGTGCCAGCAGCTTAGATAGCGGGATATGGAATGAGCAGTTCTTC CASSLDSGIWNEQFF
TRBJ2-5 TRBD2 . TRBV25-1 TGTGCCAGCCCGGGACTAGCGACCGAGGTGGGGAAAGAGACCCAGTACTTC CASPGLATEVGKETQYF
TRBJ2-7 TRBD2 . TRBV19 TGTGCCAGTAGCACAGCGGGACGGGACTACGAGCAGTACTTC CASSTAGRDYEQYF
TRBJ2-1 TRBD2 . TRBV9 TGTGCCAGCAGCGTATTATCTAGCGGATACAATGAGCAGTTCTTC CASSVLSSGYNEQFF
TRBJ1-2 . . TRBV6-2/TRBV6-3 TGTGCCAGCAGTTATTCGGACACCAGGGCAAACTATGGCTACACCTTC CASSYSDTRANYGYTF
TRBJ2-1 . once TRBV4-1 TGCGCCAGCAGCCCGCCTCGCCTATCCTACAATGAGCAGTTCTTC CASSPPRLSYNEQFF